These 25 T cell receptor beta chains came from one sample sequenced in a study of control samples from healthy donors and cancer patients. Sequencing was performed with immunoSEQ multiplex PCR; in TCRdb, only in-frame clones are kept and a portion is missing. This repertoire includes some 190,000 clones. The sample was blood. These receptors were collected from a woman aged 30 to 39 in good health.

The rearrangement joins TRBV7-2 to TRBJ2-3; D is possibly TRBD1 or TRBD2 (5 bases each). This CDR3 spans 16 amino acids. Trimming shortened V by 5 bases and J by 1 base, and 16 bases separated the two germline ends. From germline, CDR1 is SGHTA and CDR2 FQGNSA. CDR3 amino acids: CASSTRRLGGTDTQYF. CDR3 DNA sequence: TGTGCCAGCAGCACCCGCCGCCTGGGGGGCACAGATACGCAGTATTTT. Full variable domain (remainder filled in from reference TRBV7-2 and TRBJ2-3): GAGVSQSPSNKVTEKGKDVELRCDPISGHTALYWYRQSLGQGLEFLIYFQGNSAPDKSGLPSDRFSAERTGGSVSTLTIQRTQQEDSAVYLCASSTRRLGGTDTQYFGPGTRLTVL.

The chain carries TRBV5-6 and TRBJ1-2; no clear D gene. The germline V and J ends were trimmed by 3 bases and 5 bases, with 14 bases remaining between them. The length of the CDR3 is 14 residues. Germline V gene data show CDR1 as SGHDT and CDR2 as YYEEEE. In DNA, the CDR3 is TGTGCCAGCAGCTCTCCTTTGGGCCTTTATGGCTACACCTTC. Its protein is CASSSPLGLYGYTF.

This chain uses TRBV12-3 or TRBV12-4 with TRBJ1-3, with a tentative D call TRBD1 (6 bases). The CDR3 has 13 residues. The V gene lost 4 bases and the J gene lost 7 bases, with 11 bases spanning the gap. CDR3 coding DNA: TGTGCCAGCAGTTCGGGGGGCGGGAACACCATATATTTT. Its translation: CASSSGGGNTIYF.

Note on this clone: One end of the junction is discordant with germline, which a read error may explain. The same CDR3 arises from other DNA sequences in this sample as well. The CDR3 reads CASSLAGGGETQYF. In DNA, the CDR3 is TGTGCCAGCAGCCTAGCAGGGGGAGGGGAGACCCAGTACTTC. The rearrangement uses TRBV7-2 and TRBJ2-5; either TRBD1 or TRBD2 may supply D (7 bases each). From germline, CDR1 is SGHTA and CDR2 FQGNSA. The CDR3 totals 14 residues.

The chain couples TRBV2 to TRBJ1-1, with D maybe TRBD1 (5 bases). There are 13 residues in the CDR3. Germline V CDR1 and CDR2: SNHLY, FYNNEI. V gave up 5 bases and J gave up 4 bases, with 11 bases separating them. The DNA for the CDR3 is TGTGCCAGCAGTCATCCAAGGGGCACTGAAGCTTTCTTT. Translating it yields CASSHPRGTEAFF.

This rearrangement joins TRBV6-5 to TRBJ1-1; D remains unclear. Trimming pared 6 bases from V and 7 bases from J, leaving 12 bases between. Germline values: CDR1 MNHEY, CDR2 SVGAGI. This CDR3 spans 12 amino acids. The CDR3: CASSPRVGEAFF. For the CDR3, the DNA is TGTGCCAGCAGCCCCCGGGTGGGTGAAGCTTTCTTT.

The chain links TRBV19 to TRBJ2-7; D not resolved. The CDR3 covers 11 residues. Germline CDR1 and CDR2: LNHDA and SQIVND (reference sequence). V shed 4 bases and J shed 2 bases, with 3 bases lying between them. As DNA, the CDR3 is TGTGCCAGTAGTACCCCCTACGAGCAGTACTTC. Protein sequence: CASSTPYEQYF.

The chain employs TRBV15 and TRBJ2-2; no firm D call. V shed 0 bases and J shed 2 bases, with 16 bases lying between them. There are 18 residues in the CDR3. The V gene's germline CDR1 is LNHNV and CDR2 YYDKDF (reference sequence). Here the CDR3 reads CATSRDRWGHLNTGELFF. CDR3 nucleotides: TGTGCCACCAGCAGAGATCGGTGGGGTCATCTAAACACCGGGGAGCTGTTTTTT.

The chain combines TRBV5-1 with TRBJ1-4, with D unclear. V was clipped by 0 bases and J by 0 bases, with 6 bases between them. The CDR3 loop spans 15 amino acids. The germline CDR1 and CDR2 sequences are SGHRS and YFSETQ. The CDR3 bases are TGCGCCAGCAGCTTGGGCGGGGCAACTAATGAAAAACTGTTTTTT. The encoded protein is CASSLGGATNEKLFF.

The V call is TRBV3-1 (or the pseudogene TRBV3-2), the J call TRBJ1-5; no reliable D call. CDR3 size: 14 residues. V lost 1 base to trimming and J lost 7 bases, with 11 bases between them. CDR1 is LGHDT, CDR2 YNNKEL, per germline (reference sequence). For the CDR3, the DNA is TGTGCCAGCAGCCAAGGTTCGAGAAACCAGCCCCAGCATTTT. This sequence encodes CASSQGSRNQPQHF.

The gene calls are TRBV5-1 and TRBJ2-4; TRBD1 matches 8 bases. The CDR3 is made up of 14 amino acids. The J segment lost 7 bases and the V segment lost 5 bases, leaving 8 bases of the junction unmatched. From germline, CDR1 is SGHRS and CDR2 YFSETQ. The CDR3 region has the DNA TGCGCCAGCAGGAGCGGACAGGGTTCTAACATTCAGTACTTC. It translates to CASRSGQGSNIQYF.

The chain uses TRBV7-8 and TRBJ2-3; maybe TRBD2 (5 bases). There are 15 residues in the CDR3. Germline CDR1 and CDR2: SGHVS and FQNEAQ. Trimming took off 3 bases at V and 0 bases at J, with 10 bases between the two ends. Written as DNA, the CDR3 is TGTGCCAGCAGCTTCACTAGTTATAGCACAGATACGCAGTATTTT. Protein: CASSFTSYSTDTQYF.

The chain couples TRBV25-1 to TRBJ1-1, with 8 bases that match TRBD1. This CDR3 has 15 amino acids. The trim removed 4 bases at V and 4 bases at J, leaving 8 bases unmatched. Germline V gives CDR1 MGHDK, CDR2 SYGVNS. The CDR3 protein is CASSVRTGITTEAFF. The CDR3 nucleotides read TGTGCCAGCAGTGTCCGGACAGGGATTACCACTGAAGCTTTCTTT.

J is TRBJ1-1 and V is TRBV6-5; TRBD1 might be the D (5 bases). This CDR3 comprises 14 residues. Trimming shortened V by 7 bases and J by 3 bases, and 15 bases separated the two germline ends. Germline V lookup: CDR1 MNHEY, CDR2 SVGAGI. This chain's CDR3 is CASNKGTVYTEAFF. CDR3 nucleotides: TGTGCCAGCAACAAGGGGACGGTTTACACTGAAGCTTTCTTT.

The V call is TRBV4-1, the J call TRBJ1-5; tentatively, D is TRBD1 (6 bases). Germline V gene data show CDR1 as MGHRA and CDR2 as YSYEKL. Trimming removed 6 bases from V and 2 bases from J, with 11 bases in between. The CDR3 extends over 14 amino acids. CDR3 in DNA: TGCGCCAGCAGACCACAGGGAGGCAATCAGCCCCAGCATTTT. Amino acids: CASRPQGGNQPQHF.

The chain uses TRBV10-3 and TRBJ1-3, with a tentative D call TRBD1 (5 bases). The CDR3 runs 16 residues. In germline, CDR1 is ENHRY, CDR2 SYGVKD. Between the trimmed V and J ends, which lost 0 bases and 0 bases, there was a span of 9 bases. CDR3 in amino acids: CAISESGVNSGNTIYF. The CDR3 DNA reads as TGTGCCATCAGTGAGTCGGGGGTAAACTCTGGAAACACCATATATTTT.

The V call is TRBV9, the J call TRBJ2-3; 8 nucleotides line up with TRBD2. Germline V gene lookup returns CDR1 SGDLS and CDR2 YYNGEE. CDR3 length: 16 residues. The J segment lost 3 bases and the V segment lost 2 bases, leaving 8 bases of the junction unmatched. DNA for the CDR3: TGTGCCAGCAGCGTTTCGGGGGGGCTTGTTACAGATACGCAGTATTTT. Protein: CASSVSGGLVTDTQYF. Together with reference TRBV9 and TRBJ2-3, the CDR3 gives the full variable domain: DSGVTQTPKHLITATGQRVTLRCSPRSGDLSVYWYQQSLDQGLQFLIQYYNGEERAKGNILERFSAQQFPDLHSELNLSSLELGDSALYFCASSVSGGLVTDTQYFGPGTRLTVL.

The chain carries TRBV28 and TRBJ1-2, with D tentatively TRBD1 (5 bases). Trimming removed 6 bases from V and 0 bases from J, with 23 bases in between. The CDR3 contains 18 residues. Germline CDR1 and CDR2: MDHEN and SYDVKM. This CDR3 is CASRPGTGVVGTNYGYTF. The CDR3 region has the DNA TGTGCCAGCAGGCCTGGAACAGGAGTGGTTGGGACTAACTATGGCTACACCTTC.

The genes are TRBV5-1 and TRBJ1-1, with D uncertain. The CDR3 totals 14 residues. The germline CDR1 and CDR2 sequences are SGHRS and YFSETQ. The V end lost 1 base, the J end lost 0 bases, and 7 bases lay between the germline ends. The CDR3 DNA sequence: TGCGCCAGCAGCTTGATGAGCCTGAACACTGAAGCTTTCTTT. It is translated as CASSLMSLNTEAFF.

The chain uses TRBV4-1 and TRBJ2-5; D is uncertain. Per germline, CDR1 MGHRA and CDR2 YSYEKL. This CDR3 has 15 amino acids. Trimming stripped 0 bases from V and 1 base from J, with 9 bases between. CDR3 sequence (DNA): TGCGCCAGCAGCCAAGAAAGGCGTCGCCAAGAGACCCAGTACTTC. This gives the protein CASSQERRRQETQYF.

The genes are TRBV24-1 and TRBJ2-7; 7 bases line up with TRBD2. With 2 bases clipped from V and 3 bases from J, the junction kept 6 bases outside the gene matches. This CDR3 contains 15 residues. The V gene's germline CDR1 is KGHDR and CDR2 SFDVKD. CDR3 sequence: CATSDSGTGGYEQYF. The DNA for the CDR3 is TGTGCCACCAGTGATTCGGGGACGGGGGGCTACGAGCAGTACTTC.

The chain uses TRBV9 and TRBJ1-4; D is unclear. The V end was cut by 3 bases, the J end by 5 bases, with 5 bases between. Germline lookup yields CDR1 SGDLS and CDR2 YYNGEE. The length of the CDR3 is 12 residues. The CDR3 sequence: CASSAVNEKLFF. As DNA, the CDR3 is TGTGCCAGCAGCGCGGTAAATGAAAAACTGTTTTTT. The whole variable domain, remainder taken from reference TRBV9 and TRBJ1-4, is DSGVTQTPKHLITATGQRVTLRCSPRSGDLSVYWYQQSLDQGLQFLIQYYNGEERAKGNILERFSAQQFPDLHSELNLSSLELGDSALYFCASSAVNEKLFFGSGTQLSVL.

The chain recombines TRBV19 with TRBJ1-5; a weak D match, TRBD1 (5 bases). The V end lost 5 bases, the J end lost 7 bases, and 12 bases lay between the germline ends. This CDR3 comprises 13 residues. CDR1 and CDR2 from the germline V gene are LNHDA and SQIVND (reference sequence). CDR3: CASSVAGGQPQHF. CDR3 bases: TGTGCCAGTAGTGTGGCCGGGGGACAGCCCCAGCATTTT.

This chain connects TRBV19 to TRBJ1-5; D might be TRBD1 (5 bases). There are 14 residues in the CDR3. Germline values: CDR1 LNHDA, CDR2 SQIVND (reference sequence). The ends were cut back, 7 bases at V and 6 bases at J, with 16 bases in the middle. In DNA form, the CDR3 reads TGTGCCAGTAACCCTGACAGCGTGGTTCAGCCCCAGCATTTT. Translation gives CASNPDSVVQPQHF.

The CDR3: CASSQAGTSNEQYF. CDR3 DNA sequence: TGTGCCAGCAGCCAGGCCGGGACATCCAACGAGCAGTACTTC. The chain has TRBV3-1 (or the pseudogene TRBV3-2) and TRBJ2-7, with a weak D call TRBD1 (6 bases). V lost 3 bases to trimming and J lost 5 bases, with 14 bases between them. Germline CDR1 LGHDT, CDR2 YNNKEL (reference sequence). The CDR3 contains 14 residues.